Listed here is a single T cell receptor beta chain. Seattle cases were enrolled at active infection and followed longitudinally. Repertoires were generated with immunoSEQ multiplex PCR, while TCRdb's copy carries only in-frame clones and drops some. The sample has a few hundred thousand clones; roughly 90% are singletons. This sample is part of a study of blood T cell repertoires in COVID-19. The wider study: Acute and convalescent COVID-19 samples came from the United States, Italy and Spain. In each case, the material was cDNA or gDNA derived from T cells, B-cell-depleted T cells, or PBMCs.

J gave up 2 bases and V 1 base, and 5 bases lay outside the gene matches. From germline, CDR1 is SGHRS and CDR2 YFSETQ. The CDR3 totals 15 residues. Material: peripheral blood. The receptor's source is a woman aged 25 to 39 with COVID-19, enrolled during active disease. This chain uses TRBV5-1 with TRBJ2-5, with TRBD1 matching 7 bases. The chain's CDR3 is CASSLSQGWQETQYF. CDR3 nucleotide sequence: TGCGCCAGCAGCTTGTCACAGGGGTGGCAAGAGACCCAGTACTTC.